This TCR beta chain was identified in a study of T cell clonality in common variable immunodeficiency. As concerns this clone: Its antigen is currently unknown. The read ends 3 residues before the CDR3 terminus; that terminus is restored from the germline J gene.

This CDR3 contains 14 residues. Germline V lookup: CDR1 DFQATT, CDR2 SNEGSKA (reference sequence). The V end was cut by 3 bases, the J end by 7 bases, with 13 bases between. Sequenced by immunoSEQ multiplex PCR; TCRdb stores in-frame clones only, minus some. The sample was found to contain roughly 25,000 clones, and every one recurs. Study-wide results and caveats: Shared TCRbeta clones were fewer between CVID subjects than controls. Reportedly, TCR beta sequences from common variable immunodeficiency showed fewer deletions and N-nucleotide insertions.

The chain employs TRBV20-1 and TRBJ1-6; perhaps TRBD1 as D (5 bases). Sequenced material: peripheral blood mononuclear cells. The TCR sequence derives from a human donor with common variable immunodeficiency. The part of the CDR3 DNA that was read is TGCAGTGCTAGGGGGGGGACGGGGAATTCACCC. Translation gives CSARGGTGNSP. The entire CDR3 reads CSARGGTGNSPLHF.